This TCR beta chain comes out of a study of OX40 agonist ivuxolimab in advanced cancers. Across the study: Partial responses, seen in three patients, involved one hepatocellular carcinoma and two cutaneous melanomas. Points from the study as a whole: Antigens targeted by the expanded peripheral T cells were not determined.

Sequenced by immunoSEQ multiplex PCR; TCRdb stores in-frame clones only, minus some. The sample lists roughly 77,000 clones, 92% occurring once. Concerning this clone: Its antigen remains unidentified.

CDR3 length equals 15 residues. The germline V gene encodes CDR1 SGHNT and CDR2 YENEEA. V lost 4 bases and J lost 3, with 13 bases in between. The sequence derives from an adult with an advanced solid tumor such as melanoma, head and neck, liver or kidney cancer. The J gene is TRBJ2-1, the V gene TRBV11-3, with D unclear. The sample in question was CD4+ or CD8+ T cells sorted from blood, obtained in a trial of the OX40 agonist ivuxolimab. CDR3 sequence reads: CASSSPPTIYNEQFF. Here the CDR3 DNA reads TGTGCCAGCAGCTCTCCGCCTACCATCTACAATGAGCAGTTCTTC.